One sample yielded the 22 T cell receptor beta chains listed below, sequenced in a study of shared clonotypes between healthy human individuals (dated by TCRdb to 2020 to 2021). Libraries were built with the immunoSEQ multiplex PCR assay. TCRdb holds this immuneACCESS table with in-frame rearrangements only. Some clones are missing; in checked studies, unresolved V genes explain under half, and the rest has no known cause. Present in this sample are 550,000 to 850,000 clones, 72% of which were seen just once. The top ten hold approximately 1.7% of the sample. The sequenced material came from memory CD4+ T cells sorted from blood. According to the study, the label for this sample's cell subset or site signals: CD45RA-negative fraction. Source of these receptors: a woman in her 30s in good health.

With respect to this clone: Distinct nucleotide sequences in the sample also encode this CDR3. As DNA, the CDR3 is TGTGCCAGCAGTGAAAGCGGTGGGAAAGAGACCCAGTACTTC. Encoded protein: CASSESGGKETQYF. The V call is TRBV6-1, the J call TRBJ2-5; a possible D gene is TRBD2 (5 bases). The V gene lost 2 bases and the J gene lost 3 bases, with 10 bases spanning the gap. Germline V gives CDR1 MNHNS, CDR2 SASEGT. The CDR3 covers 14 residues.

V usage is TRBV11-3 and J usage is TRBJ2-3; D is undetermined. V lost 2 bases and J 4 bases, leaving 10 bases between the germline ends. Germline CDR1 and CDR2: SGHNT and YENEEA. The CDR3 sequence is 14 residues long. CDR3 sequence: CASSLNRGADTQYF. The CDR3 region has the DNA TGTGCCAGCAGCTTAAACCGAGGCGCAGATACGCAGTATTTT.

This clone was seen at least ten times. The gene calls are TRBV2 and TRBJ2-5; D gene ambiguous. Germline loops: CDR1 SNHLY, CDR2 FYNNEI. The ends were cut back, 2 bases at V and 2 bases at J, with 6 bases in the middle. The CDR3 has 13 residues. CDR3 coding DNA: TGTGCCAGCAGTGAACACTCTCAAGAGACCCAGTACTTC. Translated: CASSEHSQETQYF.

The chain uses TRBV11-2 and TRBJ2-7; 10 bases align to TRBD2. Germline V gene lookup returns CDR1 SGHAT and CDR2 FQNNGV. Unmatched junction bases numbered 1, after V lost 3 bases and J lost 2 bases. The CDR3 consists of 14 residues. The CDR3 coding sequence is TGTGCCAGCAGCTTCCTAGCGGGAGCCTACGAGCAGTACTTC. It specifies CASSFLAGAYEQYF.

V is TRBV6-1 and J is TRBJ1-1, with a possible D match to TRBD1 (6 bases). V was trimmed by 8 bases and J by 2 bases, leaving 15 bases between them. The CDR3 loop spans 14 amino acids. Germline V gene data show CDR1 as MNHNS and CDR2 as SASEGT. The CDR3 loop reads CASPRGKGNTEAFF. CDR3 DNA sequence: TGTGCCAGCCCTAGGGGGAAAGGAAACACTGAAGCTTTCTTT.

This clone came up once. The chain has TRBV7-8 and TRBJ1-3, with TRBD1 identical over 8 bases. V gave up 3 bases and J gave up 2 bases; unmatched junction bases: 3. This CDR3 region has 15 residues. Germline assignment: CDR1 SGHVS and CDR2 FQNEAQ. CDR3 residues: CASSFQGAPGNTIYF. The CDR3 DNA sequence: TGTGCCAGCAGCTTTCAGGGGGCCCCTGGAAACACCATATATTTT.

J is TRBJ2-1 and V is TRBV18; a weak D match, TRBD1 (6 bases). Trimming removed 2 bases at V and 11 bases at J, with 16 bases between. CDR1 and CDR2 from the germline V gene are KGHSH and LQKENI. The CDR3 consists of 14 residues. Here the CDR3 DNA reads TGTGCCAGCTCACCAGGACAGAACTTTGGCAAGCAGTTCTTC. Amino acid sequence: CASSPGQNFGKQFF. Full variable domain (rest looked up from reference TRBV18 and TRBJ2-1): NAGVMQNPRHLVRRRGQEARLRCSPMKGHSHVYWYRQLPEEGLKFMVYLQKENIIDESGMPKERFSAEFPKEGPSILRIQQVVRGDSAAYFCASSPGQNFGKQFFGPGTRLTVL.

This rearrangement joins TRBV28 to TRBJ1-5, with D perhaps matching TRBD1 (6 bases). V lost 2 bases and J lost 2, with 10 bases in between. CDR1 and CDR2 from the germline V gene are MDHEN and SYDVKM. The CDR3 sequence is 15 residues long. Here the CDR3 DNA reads TGTGCCAGCAGTTTAGGGACATGGGGCAATCAGCCCCAGCATTTT. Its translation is CASSLGTWGNQPQHF.

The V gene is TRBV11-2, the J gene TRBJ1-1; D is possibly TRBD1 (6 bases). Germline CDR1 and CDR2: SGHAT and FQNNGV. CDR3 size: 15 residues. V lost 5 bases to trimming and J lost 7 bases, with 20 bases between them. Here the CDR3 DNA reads TGTGCCAGCAGCCCCCGGTGGAGAGGGGGAGATGAAGCTTTCTTT. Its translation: CASSPRWRGGDEAFF.

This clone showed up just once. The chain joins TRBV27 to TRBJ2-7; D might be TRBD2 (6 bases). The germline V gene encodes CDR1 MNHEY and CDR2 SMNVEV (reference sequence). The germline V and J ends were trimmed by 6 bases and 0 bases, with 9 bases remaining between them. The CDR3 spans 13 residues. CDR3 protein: CASSRLDSYEQYF. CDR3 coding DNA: TGTGCCAGCAGCCGACTAGACTCCTACGAGCAGTACTTC.

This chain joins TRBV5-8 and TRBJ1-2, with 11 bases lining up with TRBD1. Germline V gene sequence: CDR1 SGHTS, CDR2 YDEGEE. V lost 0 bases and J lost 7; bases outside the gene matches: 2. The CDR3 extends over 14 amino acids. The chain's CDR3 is CASSLGTGGFGYTF. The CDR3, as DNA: TGTGCCAGCAGCTTGGGGACAGGGGGCTTTGGCTACACCTTC.

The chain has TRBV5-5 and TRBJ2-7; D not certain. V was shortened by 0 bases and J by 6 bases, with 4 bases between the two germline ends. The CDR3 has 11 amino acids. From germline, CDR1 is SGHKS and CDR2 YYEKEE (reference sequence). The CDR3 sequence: CASSLVGEQYF. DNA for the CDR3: TGTGCCAGCAGCTTGGTGGGCGAGCAGTACTTC.

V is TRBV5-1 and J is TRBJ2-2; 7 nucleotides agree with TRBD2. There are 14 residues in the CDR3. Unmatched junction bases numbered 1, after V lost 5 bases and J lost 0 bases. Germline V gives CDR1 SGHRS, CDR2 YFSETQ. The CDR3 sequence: CASRLASNTGELFF. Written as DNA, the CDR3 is TGCGCCAGCAGACTAGCGTCGAACACCGGGGAGCTGTTTTTT.

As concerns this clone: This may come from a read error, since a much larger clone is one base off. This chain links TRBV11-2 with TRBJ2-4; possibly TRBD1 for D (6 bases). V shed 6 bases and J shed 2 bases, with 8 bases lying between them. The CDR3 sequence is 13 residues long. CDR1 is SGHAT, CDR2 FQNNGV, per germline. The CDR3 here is CASSQGSKNIQYF. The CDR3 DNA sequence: TGTGCCAGCAGTCAGGGGTCCAAAAACATTCAGTACTTC.

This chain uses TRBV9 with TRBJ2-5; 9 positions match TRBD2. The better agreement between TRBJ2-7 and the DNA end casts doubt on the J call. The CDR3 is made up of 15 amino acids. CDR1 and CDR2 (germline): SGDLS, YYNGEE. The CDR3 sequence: CASSPRLAATYEQYF. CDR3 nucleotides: TGTGCCAGCAGCCCCCGACTAGCGGCTACCTACGAGCAGTACTTC.

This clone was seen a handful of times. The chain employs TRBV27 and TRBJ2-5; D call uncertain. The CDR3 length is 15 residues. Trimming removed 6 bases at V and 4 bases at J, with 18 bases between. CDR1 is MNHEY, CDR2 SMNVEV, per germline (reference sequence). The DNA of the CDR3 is TGTGCCAGCAGCTCCTCCCGGTCAATAGTAGAGACCCAGTACTTC. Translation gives CASSSSRSIVETQYF.

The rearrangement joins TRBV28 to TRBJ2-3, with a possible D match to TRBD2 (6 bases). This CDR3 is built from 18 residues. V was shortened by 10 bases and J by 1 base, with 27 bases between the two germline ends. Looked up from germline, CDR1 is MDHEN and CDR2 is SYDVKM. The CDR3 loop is CAIPSLMRDKPRTDTQYF. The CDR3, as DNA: TGTGCCATTCCGTCTCTAATGCGGGATAAGCCCCGCACAGATACGCAGTATTTT.

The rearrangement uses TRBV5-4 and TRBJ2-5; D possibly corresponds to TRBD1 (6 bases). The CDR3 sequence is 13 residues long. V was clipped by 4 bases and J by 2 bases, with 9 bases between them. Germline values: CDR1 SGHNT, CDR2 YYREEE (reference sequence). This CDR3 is CASSVGTQETQYF. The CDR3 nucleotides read TGTGCCAGCAGCGTCGGGACACAAGAGACCCAGTACTTC.

This chain's CDR3 is CASSRDTQYF. The CDR3 DNA reads as TGTGCCAGCTCACGTGATACGCAGTATTTT. The chain recombines TRBV18 with TRBJ2-3, with D unclear. V gave up 4 bases and J gave up 6 bases, with 2 bases separating them. Per the germline V gene, CDR1 is KGHSH and CDR2 is LQKENI. This CDR3 has 10 residues.

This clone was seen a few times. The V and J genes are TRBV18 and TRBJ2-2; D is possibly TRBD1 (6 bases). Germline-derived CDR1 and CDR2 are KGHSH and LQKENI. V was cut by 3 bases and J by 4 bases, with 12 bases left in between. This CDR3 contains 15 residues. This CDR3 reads CASSPQDRRTGELFF. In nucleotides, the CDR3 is TGTGCCAGCTCACCGCAGGACAGACGCACCGGGGAGCTGTTTTTT.

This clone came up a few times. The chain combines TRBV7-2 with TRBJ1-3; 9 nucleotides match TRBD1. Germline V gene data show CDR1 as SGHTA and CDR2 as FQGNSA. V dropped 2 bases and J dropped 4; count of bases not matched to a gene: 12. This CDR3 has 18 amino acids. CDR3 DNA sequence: TGTGCCAGCAGCTTAAGAGTTCCCGGACAGGGGTTGGGAAACACCATATATTTT. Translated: CASSLRVPGQGLGNTIYF.

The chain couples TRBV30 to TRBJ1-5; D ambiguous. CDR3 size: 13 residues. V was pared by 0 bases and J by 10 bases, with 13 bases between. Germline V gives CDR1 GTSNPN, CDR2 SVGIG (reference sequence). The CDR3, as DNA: TGTGCCTGGAGTGTACAAAGGAAAACCCCCCAGCATTTT. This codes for CAWSVQRKTPQHF. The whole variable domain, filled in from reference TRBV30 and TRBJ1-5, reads SQTIHQWPATLVQPVGSPLSLECTVEGTSNPNLYWYRQAAGRGLQLLFYSVGIGQISSEVPQNLSASRPQDRQFILSSKKLLLSDSGFYLCAWSVQRKTPQHFGDGTRLSIL.